The clone carrying this T cell receptor (beta chain) came up a few times. The germline V gene encodes CDR1 SGHTA and CDR2 FQGTGA. The CDR3 is 15 residues long. Trimming cost V 7 bases and J 0 bases, with 13 bases left between them. Profiling relied on immunoSEQ multiplex PCR, and the TCRdb table lists in-frame clones only, not all of them. Among about 7,000 clones listed, roughly 28% were seen once. This record comes from a study of graft-versus-host responses after intestinal transplantation. About the research overall: Multivisceral, liver-intestinal, or isolated intestinal grafts went to recipients.

Responder cells labeled with CFSE (around 200,000) were co-plated with irradiated stimulator cells labeled with violet dye (around 200,000). Study observations and caveats: GvH clones turned up in recipient marrow; some had shown up first in ileum or blood.

J is TRBJ2-1 and V is TRBV7-3, with TRBD1 as a possible D gene (6 bases). The sample in question was alloreactive CD8+ T cells from a mixed lymphocyte reaction culture, obtained before transplantation. Described subset: CFSE-low proliferating T cells sorted from roughly six-day pre-transplant mixed lymphocyte reaction (GvH or HvG direction). The receptor was isolated from a human patient who was an organ donor for intestinal transplantation. CDR3 region: CASNTGISSYNEQFF. The CDR3 coding sequence is TGTGCCAGCAATACAGGGATCAGCTCCTACAATGAGCAGTTCTTC.